This T cell receptor beta chain was observed in a study of beta chain features in type 1 diabetes. Blood was drawn once from each donor into heparinised tubes. The draws averaged about 110 mL. The CDR3 has 12 amino acids. V lost 6 bases, J lost 2 bases, and 7 bases lay in between. In germline, CDR1 is SGHRS, CDR2 YFSETQ. The investigators reverse transcribed all of the isolated RNA, so they sequenced expressed TCRB transcripts. The repertoire was sequenced with immunoSEQ multiplex PCR; TCRdb's copy has only in-frame clones and lacks some. The data contain 95,000 to 150,000 clones, about 16% of them singletons. General observations from the study: Across all four CD4+ subsets, people with type 1 diabetes showed modestly shorter TCRB CDR3s. There were fewer insertions and more deletions at the VDJ junctions of type 1 diabetes patients. Naive, central memory and regulatory TCRB repertoires appeared more similar among patients than healthy donors.

Remarks on this clone: As yet, its antigen is unknown.

The sequence was obtained from a man aged 25 to 40 with type 1 diabetes. The gene calls are TRBV5-1 and TRBJ2-3; either TRBD1 or TRBD2 may fit D (5 bases each). Material: central memory CD4+ T cells from blood. In DNA, the CDR3 is TGCGCCAGCACCGGGGCCACAGATACGCAGTATTTT. As protein: CASTGATDTQYF.